The clone carrying this T cell receptor (beta chain) has only a few counts. TCRdb keeps only in-frame clones here, not all; method: immunoSEQ multiplex PCR. The table has 250,000 to 350,000 clones, around 82% seen once. This record belongs to a study of blood T cell repertoires in COVID-19. As for the study in general: The cDNA or gDNA used as material had been derived from T cells, B-cell-depleted T cells, or PBMCs.

CDR3 length: 16 amino acids. Germline CDR1 SGHTA, CDR2 FQGTGA. Losses at the gene ends were 1 base for V and 0 bases for J; bases not matched to a gene: 3. V is TRBV7-3 and J is TRBJ2-1; TRBD2 matches at 7 bases. The sequence was collected from a person between 65 and 79 years old with COVID-19, enrolled during active disease. Sequences were obtained from peripheral blood. The CDR3 region has the DNA TGTGCCAGCAGCTTAAACGGACTAGACTCCTACAATGAGCAGTTCTTC. It is translated as CASSLNGLDSYNEQFF.